This T cell receptor beta chain was observed in a study of shared clonotypes between healthy human individuals. The CDR3 is 13 amino acids. Trimming removed 5 bases from V and 0 bases from J, with 7 bases in between. Germline CDR1 SGHTA, CDR2 FQGNSA. Notes on this clone: Distinct nucleotide sequences in the sample also encode this CDR3.

The input for sorted-subset replicate PCRs was around 210 ng DNA, some 30,000 T cell genomes. Profiled with immunoSEQ multiplex PCR; TCRdb holds only in-frame clones, not every one. Among about 680,000 clones listed, approximately 73% were seen once. The chain has TRBV7-2 and TRBJ1-1; D gene ambiguous. The material sequenced was memory CD4+ T cells sorted from blood. Stated subset: CD45RA-negative fraction. This receptor was identified in a woman aged 25-40 years in good health. For the CDR3, the DNA is TGTGCCAGCAGCGAAACAGTGAACACTGAAGCTTTCTTT. The encoded protein is CASSETVNTEAFF.